The present T cell receptor beta chain was sequenced within a study of blood T cells in healthy people across ages. Ranging in age from roughly 6 to 90, the donors were healthy Caucasian individuals from Russia. At least 7 million PBMCs were isolated per sample. On this clonotype itself: Its antigen is currently unknown.

Broader study findings: It was the long-lived donors that had more naive CD4+ cells and higher diversity than aged donors. Researchers report that TCR beta diversity correlated strongly with naive T cell percentage.

A second PCR of 7 to 11 cycles used a sample-barcoded 5' primer and a J-beta primer mix. TCRdb reanalysed the 5' RACE reads using MiXCR and keeps one entry per CDR3 protein. The table includes 590,000 or so distinct CDR3 sequences, about 28% detected once. Deletions cut 4 bases from V and 11 bases from J, with 18 bases between. The germline V gene encodes CDR1 SGHTA and CDR2 FQGNSA. This CDR3 spans 14 amino acids. This TCR came from an elderly woman in good health. The sequencing sample was made of blood. The chain joins TRBV7-2 to TRBJ2-1; maybe TRBD1 (6 bases). The CDR3 DNA follows: TGTGCCAGCAGCTCCTCTCTGGGGGCGGCCAAGCAGTTCTTC. It translates to CASSSSLGAAKQFF. Full variable domain (remainder filled in from reference TRBV7-2 and TRBJ2-1): GAGVSQSPSNKVTEKGKDVELRCDPISGHTALYWYRQSLGQGLEFLIYFQGNSAPDKSGLPSDRFSAERTGGSVSTLTIQRTQQEDSAVYLCASSSSLGAAKQFFGPGTRLTVL.